The clone carrying this T cell receptor beta chain was counted a few times. This entry is derived from a study of cytotoxic CD8 clonotypes in ibrutinib-treated CLL. Here immunoSEQ multiplex PCR was the method, and the copy in TCRdb shows in-frame clones only, minus some. This sample has 250,000 to 350,000 clones; approximately 76% occur once, and the top ten carry approximately 5.1%. The V end lost 6 bases, the J end lost 5 bases, and 15 bases lay between the germline ends. CDR1 SGHRS and CDR2 YFSETQ come from the germline V gene. The CDR3 spans 14 residues. This clonotype was sampled from a human donor with chronic lymphocytic leukemia. The input for sequencing was PBMCs, taken at disease progression, from a patient treated with ibrutinib. V gene TRBV5-1 combines with J gene TRBJ2-1, with a possible D match to TRBD1 (6 bases). The CDR3 sequence is CASKMDSQHNEQFF. CDR3 sequence (DNA): TGCGCCAGCAAGATGGACAGCCAGCACAATGAGCAGTTCTTC. Together with reference TRBV5-1 and TRBJ2-1, the CDR3 gives the full variable domain: KAGVTQTPRYLIKTRGQQVTLSCSPISGHRSVSWYQQTPGQGLQFLFEYFSETQRNKGNFPGRFSGRQFSNSRSEMNVSTLELGDSALYLCASKMDSQHNEQFFGPGTRLTVL.